This TCR beta chain was documented in a study of identical twins. Template switching added a universal primer binding site, and final cDNA carried unique molecular identifiers. TCRdb processed the 5' RACE reads anew with MiXCR; each CDR3 protein has one entry. The data contain under 1 million distinct CDR3 sequences, approximately 13% of them seen just once; the ten biggest clones take up roughly 1.5%. Everyone who donated was a healthy Caucasian. This clonotype occurred a few times. The CDR3 is 14 residues long. The germline V and J ends were trimmed by 0 bases and 7 bases, with 14 bases remaining between them. Germline V gene lookup returns CDR1 SGDLS and CDR2 YYNGEE. Separately, the same data were catalogued under a study of yellow fever vaccine responses in identical twins.

This chain joins TRBV9 and TRBJ2-7; D may match TRBD1 or TRBD2 (5 bases each). The TCR comes from a woman younger than 35 in good health. Material: PBMCs. In nucleotides, the CDR3 is TGTGCCAGCAGCGTAGGGGACCCCTCTCGGGAGCAGTACTTC. Its protein product is CASSVGDPSREQYF.